The present T cell receptor (beta chain) was sequenced within a study of CD8 T cells in Susac syndrome. Study-level points and caveats: Regarding the TCR sequencing and HLA analysis, the study admitted that a relatively small number of individuals were involved.

The authors carried out high-throughput sequencing of TCR beta. They applied it to CD8+ and CD4+ T cells obtained from blood. Negative isolation yielded CD8+ and CD4+ T cells; FACS enriched TEMRA cells. The CDR3 consists of 14 residues. V shed 4 bases, J shed 3 bases, and the junction held 4 bases outside the gene matches. Germline loops: CDR1 MGHRA, CDR2 YSYEKL. Random hexamers were used to reverse transcribe 0.5 to 1 ug of RNA. From the immunoSEQ multiplex PCR reads, TCRdb called clonotypes with MiXCR, one entry per CDR3 protein. The table shows about 84,000 distinct CDR3 sequences, with about 93% occurring only once. As to this clonotype: What it recognizes is unknown.

The chain joins TRBV4-1 to TRBJ1-2, with 8 bases identical to TRBD1. What was sequenced was CD8+ T cells from PBMCs. The TCR originated in a human donor in good health. In DNA form, the CDR3 reads TGCGCCAGCAGCCCCCCGGACAGGGACTATGGCTACACCTTC. Amino acid sequence: CASSPPDRDYGYTF.